These 26 T cell receptor beta chains were all obtained from the same sample, sequenced in a study of cytomegalovirus exposure and HLA in healthy donors. Vbeta (60) and Jbeta (13) primers were used in the PCR. Produced via immunoSEQ multiplex PCR; TCRdb's table is partial and in-frame only. Of 150,000 to 200,000 clones in the sample, over 70% were seen once. The specimen was PBMCs. These receptor sequences come from a woman aged 50 to 65 in good health and CMV-seropositive.

This rearrangement joins TRBV30 to TRBJ1-2, with D hard to call. Trimming shortened V by 7 bases and J by 6 bases, and 18 bases separated the two germline ends. Germline CDR1 is GTSNPN and CDR2 is SVGIG (reference sequence). The CDR3 contains 13 residues. The CDR3 spells CASQRAQYNGYTF. CDR3 coding DNA: TGTGCCTCCCAGCGGGCCCAGTATAATGGCTACACCTTC.

The rearrangement links TRBV7-2 to TRBJ1-2; maybe TRBD1 (5 bases). The CDR3 runs to 17 residues. CDR1 and CDR2 (germline): SGHTA, FQGNSA. V was cut by 5 bases and J by 6 bases, with 25 bases left in between. The CDR3 sequence: CASSPGLGAGTRDGYTF. CDR3 nucleotide sequence: TGTGCCAGCAGCCCCGGCCTTGGGGCGGGGACTCGGGATGGCTACACCTTC.

V gene TRBV4-1 combines with J gene TRBJ1-4; D not resolved. CDR3 length equals 14 residues. CDR1 and CDR2 (germline): MGHRA, YSYEKL. Trimming took off 1 base at V and 10 bases at J, with 13 bases between the two ends. This chain's CDR3 is CASSQVAGLGKLFF. CDR3 DNA sequence: TGCGCCAGCAGCCAAGTCGCGGGCCTGGGAAAACTGTTTTTT.

This clone showed up just a few times. The gene calls are TRBV9 and TRBJ2-3, with D tentatively TRBD2 (6 bases). The germline gives CDR1 SGDLS, CDR2 YYNGEE. Trimming took off 0 bases at V and 5 bases at J, with 7 bases between the two ends. The CDR3 sequence is 13 residues long. The CDR3: CASSVDGGDTQYF. The CDR3 DNA sequence: TGTGCCAGCAGCGTAGACGGGGGAGATACGCAGTATTTT.

This chain links TRBV4-1 with TRBJ2-1, with a possible D match to TRBD2 (5 bases). The CDR3 is 15 amino acids. The V end was cut by 0 bases, the J end by 7 bases, with 13 bases between. Per the germline V gene, CDR1 is MGHRA and CDR2 is YSYEKL. The CDR3 is CASSQDRSGGNEQFF. CDR3 sequence (DNA): TGCGCCAGCAGCCAAGACAGAAGTGGAGGTAATGAGCAGTTCTTC.

The J gene is TRBJ2-5, the V gene TRBV5-4, with a tentative D call TRBD2 (7 bases). Germline CDR1 and CDR2: SGHNT and YYREEE (reference sequence). CDR3 length equals 16 residues. The V end was cut by 4 bases, the J end by 6 bases, with 22 bases between. The CDR3 DNA sequence: TGTGCCAGCAGCCCGGCGGGGGCCCGAGAGACCCAGACCCAGTACTTC. Its protein product is CASSPAGARETQTQYF.

V usage is TRBV29-1 and J usage is TRBJ2-7; D perhaps matches TRBD2 (7 bases). The CDR3 covers 14 residues. Germline-derived CDR1 and CDR2 are SQVTM and ANQGSEA. CDR3 in amino acids: CNSTGGPKDYEQYF. CDR3 coding DNA: TGCAACTCCACCGGGGGGCCCAAGGACTACGAGCAGTACTTC.

This clone has only one observation. This chain uses TRBV28 with TRBJ2-3; D not resolved. CDR1 MDHEN and CDR2 SYDVKM come from the germline V gene. The germline V and J ends were trimmed by 4 bases and 2 bases, with 13 bases remaining between them. The CDR3 sequence is 15 residues long. The CDR3 region is CASSYRGSYTDTQYF. The CDR3 DNA reads as TGTGCCAGCAGTTATCGAGGATCTTACACAGATACGCAGTATTTT.

The chain employs TRBV5-1 and TRBJ2-2; TRBD1 matches at 10 bases. The CDR3 is made up of 16 amino acids. With V trimmed by 4 bases and J by 5 bases, 8 bases remained unmatched. Germline loops: CDR1 SGHRS, CDR2 YFSETQ. CDR3 protein: CASSASGTGVTGELFF. The CDR3 DNA follows: TGCGCCAGCAGCGCTTCCGGGACAGGGGTTACCGGGGAGCTGTTTTTT.

The CDR3 DNA follows: TGTGCCAGCAGTCTCTTTGACAGGGACACTGAAGCTTTCTTT. Amino acid sequence: CASSLFDRDTEAFF. This chain uses TRBV6-5 with TRBJ1-1; 7 bases are shared with TRBD1. From germline, CDR1 is MNHEY and CDR2 SVGAGI. V lost 5 bases and J lost 3; bases outside the gene matches: 6. This CDR3 is built from 14 residues.

As to this clone: A junction boundary mismatches the germline segment, possibly from a read error. The chain combines TRBV10-3 with TRBJ2-5; D is ambiguous. In germline, CDR1 is ENHRY, CDR2 SYGVKD. The CDR3 is 13 residues long. CDR3 in DNA: TGTGCCACCAGTGAGTTAGTCCAAGAGACCCAGTACTTC. Protein sequence: CATSELVQETQYF.

The V call is TRBV5-8, the J call TRBJ2-3, with D possibly TRBD2 on 5 matching bases. The CDR3 spans 14 residues. The germline gives CDR1 SGHTS, CDR2 YDEGEE. Trimming left V 2 bases short and J 2 bases short, with 9 bases between. CDR3 residues: CASSLRGVTDTQYF. CDR3 coding DNA: TGTGCCAGCAGCTTACGGGGAGTCACAGATACGCAGTATTTT.

The CDR3, as DNA: TGTGCCAGCAGCGATCAAGGGGCAGGTCAAGAGACCCAGTACTTC. This codes for CASSDQGAGQETQYF. The chain employs TRBV11-3 and TRBJ2-5, with D possibly being TRBD1 (5 bases). The germline V gene encodes CDR1 SGHNT and CDR2 YENEEA. Trimming took off 5 bases at V and 2 bases at J, with 15 bases between the two ends. The CDR3 has 15 amino acids.

The chain combines TRBV30 with TRBJ2-3; 7 nucleotides line up with TRBD1. This CDR3 is 16 amino acids long. The germline gives CDR1 GTSNPN, CDR2 SVGIG (reference sequence). The V and J ends lost 4 bases and 4 bases, in that order; junction bases with no gene match: 14. The CDR3: CAWTPTGYYTSDTQYF. DNA for the CDR3: TGTGCCTGGACTCCGACAGGGTACTACACTTCAGATACGCAGTATTTT.

V is TRBV7-3 and J is TRBJ2-3, with TRBD2 matching over 10 bases. This CDR3 has 14 residues. The J segment lost 6 bases and the V segment lost 4 bases, leaving 4 bases of the junction unmatched. Germline CDR1 SGHTA, CDR2 FQGTGA. The CDR3 DNA is TGTGCCAGCAGCTACCTAGCGGGAGCTGATACGCAGTATTTT. Translation gives CASSYLAGADTQYF.

The genes are TRBV21-1 and TRBJ1-5. TRBV21-1 is a documented pseudogene. This CDR3 is built from 16 residues. CDR3 nucleotide sequence: TGTGCCAGCAGCAATTGGACGGGGAAACGAAATCAGCCCCAGCATTTT. Translated, it gives CASSNWTGKRNQPQHF.

The V call is TRBV19, the J call TRBJ1-2; 7 bases are shared with TRBD1. The CDR3 has 13 amino acids. The ends lost 6 bases at V and 6 bases at J; junction bases unmatched: 7. CDR1 LNHDA and CDR2 SQIVND come from the germline V gene (reference sequence). The CDR3 region has the DNA TGTGCCAGTAGCCTGGGACAGAATGATGGCTACACCTTC. Amino acid sequence: CASSLGQNDGYTF.

This clone was detected only once. This chain connects TRBV27 to TRBJ2-1; D may be TRBD1 (6 bases). Per germline, CDR1 MNHEY and CDR2 SMNVEV (reference sequence). This CDR3 comprises 13 residues. The V gene lost 2 bases and the J gene lost 8 bases, with 10 bases spanning the gap. The CDR3 region has the DNA TGTGCCAGCAGTTTAACAGGGTTCCATGAGCAGTTCTTC. Translating it yields CASSLTGFHEQFF.

This chain joins TRBV10-1 and TRBJ2-1; D remains ambiguous. Trimming removed 4 bases at V and 6 bases at J, with 13 bases between. This CDR3 is 14 amino acids long. Per germline, CDR1 WNHNN and CDR2 SYGVQD (reference sequence). The CDR3 DNA reads TGCGCCAGCAGTGTTGTAGCAGAGAGCAATGAGCAGTTCTTC. Protein sequence: CASSVVAESNEQFF.

This rearrangement joins TRBV27 to TRBJ1-1; a weak D match, TRBD1 (6 bases). Germline values: CDR1 MNHEY, CDR2 SMNVEV (reference sequence). V was pared by 2 bases and J by 3 bases, with 7 bases between. The CDR3 totals 13 residues. In DNA form, the CDR3 reads TGTGCCAGCAGTTTAGGACAGTACACTGAAGCTTTCTTT. Encoded protein: CASSLGQYTEAFF.

The rearrangement uses TRBV5-6 and TRBJ2-3; maybe TRBD1 (5 bases). V was pared by 3 bases and J by 4 bases, with 12 bases between. The CDR3 runs 14 residues. Germline values: CDR1 SGHDT, CDR2 YYEEEE. The CDR3 DNA follows: TGTGCCAGCAGCTCTGGGGCTCTGCCAGATACGCAGTATTTT. Translating it yields CASSSGALPDTQYF.

V usage is TRBV5-1 and J usage is TRBJ1-3, with a tentative D call TRBD1 (5 bases). CDR1 is SGHRS and CDR2 is YFSETQ in the germline V gene. V dropped 0 bases and J dropped 4 bases, with 14 bases sitting between them. This CDR3 has 16 amino acids. The CDR3 here is CASSLAGGTYGNTIYF. The CDR3 DNA is TGCGCCAGCAGCTTGGCCGGCGGGACGTACGGAAACACCATATATTTT.

J is TRBJ2-2 and V is TRBV19, with 11 bases fitting TRBD1. V shed 5 bases, J shed 8 bases, and the junction held 7 bases outside the gene matches. This CDR3 is 15 amino acids long. Germline assignment: CDR1 LNHDA and CDR2 SQIVND (reference sequence). For the CDR3, the DNA is TGTGCCAGTAGTCTGGGGGACAGGGGGACGGGGGAGCTGTTTTTT. Its protein is CASSLGDRGTGELFF.

The V gene is TRBV29-1, the J gene TRBJ1-1; 10 bases are a match to TRBD1. Looked up from germline, CDR1 is SQVTM and CDR2 is ANQGSEA. The CDR3 covers 13 residues. V shed 7 bases, J shed 1 base, and the junction held 3 bases outside the gene matches. CDR3: CSARTGGNTEAFF. The DNA of the CDR3 is TGCAGCGCCCGGACAGGGGGGAACACTGAAGCTTTCTTT.

The J gene is TRBJ2-5, the V gene TRBV30; D is possibly TRBD2 (5 bases). This CDR3 is built from 13 residues. Germline V CDR1 and CDR2: GTSNPN, SVGIG (reference sequence). Trimming cost V 1 base and J 1 base, with 7 bases left between them. CDR3 residues: CAWSGTSQETQYF. CDR3 DNA: TGTGCCTGGAGTGGGACTTCCCAAGAGACCCAGTACTTC.

A note on this clone: One end of the junction fails to match germline, which may point to a read error. This chain joins TRBV5-1 and TRBJ2-6; 9 nucleotides line up with TRBD1. The CDR3 consists of 17 residues. From germline, CDR1 is SGHRS and CDR2 YFSETQ. The CDR3 here is CASSSGQGTLRANGLTF. For the CDR3, the DNA is TGCGCCAGCAGCTCTGGACAGGGGACGCTGAGGGCCAACGGCCTGACTTTC.